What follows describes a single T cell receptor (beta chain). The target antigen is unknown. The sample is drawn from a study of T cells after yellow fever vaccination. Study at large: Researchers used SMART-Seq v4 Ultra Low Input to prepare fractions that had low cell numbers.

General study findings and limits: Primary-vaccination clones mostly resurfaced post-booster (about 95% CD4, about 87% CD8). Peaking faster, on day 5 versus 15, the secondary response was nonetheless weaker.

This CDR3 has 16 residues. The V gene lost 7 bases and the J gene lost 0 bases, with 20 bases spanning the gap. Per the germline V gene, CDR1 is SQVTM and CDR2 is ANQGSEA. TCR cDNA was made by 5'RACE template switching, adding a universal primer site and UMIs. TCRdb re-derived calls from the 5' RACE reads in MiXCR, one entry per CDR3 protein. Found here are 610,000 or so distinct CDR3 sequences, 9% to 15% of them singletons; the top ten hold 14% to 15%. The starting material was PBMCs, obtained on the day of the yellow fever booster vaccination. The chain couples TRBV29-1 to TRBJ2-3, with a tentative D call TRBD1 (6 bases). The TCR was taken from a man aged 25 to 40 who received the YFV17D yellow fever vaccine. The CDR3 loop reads CSALRQEQSSTDTQYF. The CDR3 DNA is TGCAGCGCCCTTAGACAGGAGCAATCTAGCACAGATACGCAGTATTTT.